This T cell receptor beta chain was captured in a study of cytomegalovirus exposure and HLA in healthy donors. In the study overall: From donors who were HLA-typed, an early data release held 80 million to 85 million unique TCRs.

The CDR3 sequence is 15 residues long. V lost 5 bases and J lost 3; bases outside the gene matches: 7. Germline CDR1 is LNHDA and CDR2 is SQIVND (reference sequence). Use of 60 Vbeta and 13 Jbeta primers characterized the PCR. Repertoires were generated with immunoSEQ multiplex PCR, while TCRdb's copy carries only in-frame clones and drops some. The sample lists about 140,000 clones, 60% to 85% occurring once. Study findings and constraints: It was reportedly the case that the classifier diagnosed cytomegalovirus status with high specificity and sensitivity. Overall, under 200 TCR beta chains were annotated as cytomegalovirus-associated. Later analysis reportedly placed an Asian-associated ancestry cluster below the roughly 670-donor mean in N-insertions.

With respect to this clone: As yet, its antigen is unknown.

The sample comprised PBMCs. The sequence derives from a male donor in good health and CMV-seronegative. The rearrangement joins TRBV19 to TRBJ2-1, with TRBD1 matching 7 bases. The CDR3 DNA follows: TGTGCCAGTAGTTTCCGGGACAGCCTCTACAATGAGCAGTTCTTC. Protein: CASSFRDSLYNEQFF.